Sequencing of this TCR beta chain was carried out in a study of cytomegalovirus exposure and HLA in healthy donors. Findings and limits, study-wide: Rare TCR sequences dominated, though some public TCRs recurred in many donors. Previously analyzed data showed that most TCR beta V segments were productive at a frequency of about 87% or about 30%. A later analysis linked a missense DCLRE1C variant to TCR beta V- and J-gene trimming.

From germline, CDR1 is SGHVS and CDR2 FNYEAQ. This CDR3 spans 13 amino acids. V lost 5 bases and J lost 0, with 8 bases in between. Worth noting for this clone: The target antigen is unknown.

Primers for the PCR totalled 60 Vbeta and 13 Jbeta. Original handling: Tens of millions of unique TCR beta chains, some 11 million shared, were counted in a later analysis. Sequencing was performed with immunoSEQ multiplex PCR; in TCRdb, only in-frame clones are kept and a portion is missing. That table supplies the V and J calls and clone size; D and trimming were determined from the DNA. The data show approximately 140,000 clones, around 72% seen once. The clonotype originates from a woman aged 18 to 35 in good health and CMV-seronegative. The chain has TRBV7-6 and TRBJ2-7, with D uncertain. The sequenced sample consisted of PBMCs. The DNA for the CDR3 is TGTGCCAGCAGCCCCTCCAGCTCCTACGAGCAGTACTTC. Its translation: CASSPSSSYEQYF.